The 16 T cell receptor beta chains below come from one sample, sequenced in a study of blood T cells in healthy people across ages. A J-beta primer mix and a sample-barcoded 5' primer were used in a second PCR of roughly 6 to 12 cycles. TCRdb redid the calling of the 5' RACE reads with MiXCR, one entry per CDR3 protein. The data show roughly 1,800,000 distinct CDR3 sequences, around half seen once. The sample was blood. These receptors were obtained from a woman between 40 and 50 years old in good health.

The chain recombines TRBV10-2 with TRBJ2-5; either TRBD1 or TRBD2 may fit D (5 bases each). This CDR3 is 15 amino acids long. Germline loops: CDR1 WSHSY, CDR2 SAAADI. V was shortened by 6 bases and J by 0 bases, with 14 bases between the two germline ends. The DNA of the CDR3 is TGCGCCAGCAGCCGGGACCTGGCGGACCAAGAGACCCAGTACTTC. This translates into CASSRDLADQETQYF.

This clonotype was seen repeatedly, ten times or more. CDR3 loop: CASRDGNYGYTF. The CDR3 nucleotides are TGTGCCAGCCGGGACGGGAACTATGGCTACACCTTC. The gene calls are TRBV3-1 and TRBJ1-2; TRBD1 is a possible D gene (5 bases). V was trimmed by 8 bases and J by 2 bases, leaving 9 bases between them. Germline-derived CDR1 and CDR2 are LGHDT and YNNKEL (reference sequence). The CDR3 covers 12 residues.

The chain uses TRBV7-2 and TRBJ1-5; D unclear. Deletions cut 3 bases from V and 5 bases from J, with 11 bases between. The germline gives CDR1 SGHTA, CDR2 FQGNSA. CDR3 length equals 14 residues. CDR3 sequence: CASSFSRKDQPQHF. The CDR3 nucleotides are TGTGCCAGCAGCTTTAGCCGAAAGGATCAGCCCCAGCATTTT.

This clonotype has a handful of counts. V is TRBV4-1 and J is TRBJ2-7, with 7 nucleotides matching TRBD1. The CDR3 consists of 16 residues. With 0 bases clipped from V and 3 bases from J, the junction kept 8 bases outside the gene matches. Germline V gene data show CDR1 as MGHRA and CDR2 as YSYEKL. This CDR3 reads CASSQDQGQILYEQYF. The CDR3 coding sequence is TGCGCCAGCAGCCAAGATCAGGGACAGATCCTCTACGAGCAGTACTTC.

This clonotype was seen a handful of times. The CDR3 DNA reads as TGCGCCAGCAGCCAAGACGTTGACAGGCCTTCAGATACGCAGTATTTT. This translates into CASSQDVDRPSDTQYF. The rearrangement joins TRBV4-3 to TRBJ2-3, with a tentative D call TRBD1 (6 bases). CDR3 size: 16 residues. CDR1 and CDR2 (germline): LGHNA, YSLEER. The V end was cut by 0 bases, the J end by 4 bases, with 14 bases between.

The chain has TRBV7-2 and TRBJ2-1, with D unclear. Germline V gene sequence: CDR1 SGHTA, CDR2 FQGNSA. V lost 5 bases, J lost 12 bases, and 11 bases lay in between. The CDR3 extends over 11 amino acids. CDR3 residues: CASSPYTRQFF. CDR3 DNA sequence: TGTGCCAGCAGCCCCTATACGCGGCAGTTCTTC. The whole variable domain, remainder taken from reference TRBV7-2 and TRBJ2-1, is GAGVSQSPSNKVTEKGKDVELRCDPISGHTALYWYRQSLGQGLEFLIYFQGNSAPDKSGLPSDRFSAERTGGSVSTLTIQRTQQEDSAVYLCASSPYTRQFFGPGTRLTVL.

The gene calls are TRBV4-1 and TRBJ1-6; no clear D gene. CDR1 MGHRA and CDR2 YSYEKL come from the germline V gene. With 0 bases removed from V and 5 bases from J, the gap between germline ends came to 11 bases. The CDR3 spans 16 residues. The CDR3 here is CASSQDLGRNNSPLHF. CDR3 nucleotide sequence: TGCGCCAGCAGCCAAGACCTTGGCAGGAATAATTCACCCCTCCACTTT.

The gene calls are TRBV7-2 and TRBJ2-5; unclear D gene. V gave up 2 bases and J gave up 2 bases, with 15 bases separating them. Germline CDR1 is SGHTA and CDR2 is FQGNSA. The CDR3 loop spans 16 amino acids. For the CDR3, the DNA is TGTGCCAGCAGCTTAACGGGTTACCTCCCTCAAGAGACCCAGTACTTC. It codes for CASSLTGYLPQETQYF.

This chain's CDR3 is CATSRGQGADTQYF. The CDR3 nucleotides are TGTGCCACCAGCAGAGGGCAGGGGGCAGATACGCAGTATTTT. The chain joins TRBV15 to TRBJ2-3; 7 bases fit TRBD1. Trimming cost V 1 base and J 4 bases; bases outside gene matches: 2. Germline lookup yields CDR1 LNHNV and CDR2 YYDKDF (reference sequence). CDR3 length: 14 residues.

The chain joins TRBV4-3 to TRBJ2-7; tentatively, D is TRBD1 (6 bases). Germline values: CDR1 LGHNA, CDR2 YSLEER. Trimming pared 3 bases from V and 1 base from J, leaving 10 bases between. The CDR3 is made up of 14 amino acids. CDR3 sequence: CASSQTTGSYEQYF. DNA of the CDR3: TGCGCCAGCAGCCAGACGACAGGTTCCTACGAGCAGTACTTC.

Comment on this clonotype: One end of the junction varies from germline; a read error may be responsible. V is TRBV5-6 and J is TRBJ2-1; tentatively, D is TRBD1 (5 bases). Germline V gives CDR1 SGHDT, CDR2 YYEEEE. This CDR3 is 15 amino acids long. CDR3 region: CASSSLTRAYNERFF. CDR3 DNA sequence: TGTGCCAGCAGCAGCTTAACCAGGGCCTACAATGAGCGGTTCTTC.

In this sample, this clonotype turned up a few times. V usage is TRBV4-2 and J usage is TRBJ2-4; 11 nucleotides match TRBD1. The V and J ends lost 1 base and 8 bases, in that order; junction bases with no gene match: 4. Looked up from germline, CDR1 is LGHNA and CDR2 is YNFKEQ. This CDR3 is 15 amino acids long. This CDR3 is CASSQAGTGGDIQYF. The DNA of the CDR3 is TGTGCCAGCAGCCAAGCGGGGACAGGGGGAGACATTCAGTACTTC.

The CDR3 DNA is TGCAGTGCTCCGGGTAGGGACATTACACTTTATGGCTACACCTTC. This translates into CSAPGRDITLYGYTF. The rearrangement links TRBV20-1 to TRBJ1-2; tentative D call: TRBD1 (6 bases). The V and J ends lost 5 bases and 5 bases respectively, with 21 bases between them. The germline V gene has CDR1 DFQATT and CDR2 SNEGSKA (reference sequence). The CDR3 length is 15 residues.

This clonotype was seen once. The rearrangement joins TRBV10-3 to TRBJ2-5; D tentatively fits TRBD1 or TRBD2 (5 bases each). The CDR3 contains 15 residues. CDR1 is ENHRY and CDR2 is SYGVKD in the germline V gene. Trimming took off 4 bases at V and 2 bases at J, with 14 bases between the two ends. The chain's CDR3 is CAISGSVGRQETQYF. As DNA, the CDR3 is TGTGCCATCAGTGGTTCAGTGGGACGGCAAGAGACCCAGTACTTC.

This clonotype turned up a few times. The V and J genes are TRBV20-1 and TRBJ2-3; D is ambiguous. In germline, CDR1 is DFQATT, CDR2 SNEGSKA (reference sequence). The length of the CDR3 is 14 residues. Trimming took 4 bases from V and 4 from J, leaving 15 bases between them. CDR3: CSATKPTPSDTQYF. Written as DNA, the CDR3 is TGCAGTGCTACCAAACCGACTCCATCAGATACGCAGTATTTT.

The V and J genes are TRBV9 and TRBJ2-3, with 10 bases identical to TRBD2. The CDR3 runs to 16 residues. Germline V lookup: CDR1 SGDLS, CDR2 YYNGEE. The J segment lost 4 bases and the V segment lost 0 bases, leaving 5 bases of the junction unmatched. The CDR3 sequence: CASSVDPSGGSDTQYF. The CDR3 coding sequence is TGTGCCAGCAGCGTAGATCCTAGCGGGGGATCAGATACGCAGTATTTT.